The 6 T cell receptor beta chains presented below share a single source sample, sequenced in a study of identifying expanded T cells in peripheral blood. Libraries were prepared by immunoSEQ multiplex PCR; TCRdb keeps only in-frame clonotypes and omits some of them. In the table there are some 120,000 clones, 75% to 90% of which are singletons. Sequenced: blood. The receptor source for this set is a person aged 18 to 70 in good health.

The chain has TRBV18 and TRBJ1-1, with TRBD1 identical over 7 bases. The ends lost 5 bases at V and 0 bases at J; junction bases unmatched: 3. This CDR3 spans 14 amino acids. Germline lookup yields CDR1 KGHSH and CDR2 LQKENI. CDR3 amino acids: CASSDRELNTEAFF. Here the CDR3 DNA reads TGTGCCAGCTCAGACAGGGAATTGAACACTGAAGCTTTCTTT.

This chain links TRBV7-2 with TRBJ2-3; no definite D call. Per the germline V gene, CDR1 is SGHTA and CDR2 is FQGNSA. Trimming took off 3 bases at V and 0 bases at J, with 10 bases between the two ends. The CDR3 sequence is 15 residues long. The CDR3 DNA reads as TGTGCCAGCAGCTTCAACCCCTCTAGCACAGATACGCAGTATTTT. Translation: CASSFNPSSTDTQYF.

The chain recombines TRBV6-4 with TRBJ2-6; 7 positions match TRBD1. The CDR3 contains 18 residues. Germline V gene data show CDR1 as MRHNA and CDR2 as SNTAGT. V lost 0 bases, J lost 3 bases, and 8 bases stayed unmatched. This chain's CDR3 is CASSDSRGQSLGANVLTF. The CDR3 DNA follows: TGTGCCAGCAGTGACTCGAGGGGACAGTCCCTTGGGGCCAACGTCCTGACTTTC.

This chain uses TRBV5-1 with TRBJ2-5, with D uncertain. V shed 8 bases and J shed 2 bases, with 10 bases lying between them. CDR1 SGHRS and CDR2 YFSETQ come from the germline V gene. The CDR3 has 12 residues. In nucleotides, the CDR3 is TGCGCCAGTGGGGATGCGCAAGAGACCCAGTACTTC. As protein: CASGDAQETQYF.

The chain carries TRBV5-6 and TRBJ2-3; D is ambiguous. The CDR3 is 15 amino acids. Germline V gene lookup returns CDR1 SGHDT and CDR2 YYEEEE. Trimming pared 1 base from V and 2 bases from J, leaving 11 bases between. This CDR3 reads CASSLPPPYTDTQYF. The DNA for the CDR3 is TGTGCCAGCAGCTTGCCCCCCCCATACACAGATACGCAGTATTTT.

This clone showed up many times. J is TRBJ2-2 and V is TRBV6-4; D is possibly TRBD2 (6 bases). The CDR3 is 15 residues long. V was trimmed by 4 bases and J by 1 base, leaving 10 bases between them. Germline CDR1 MRHNA, CDR2 SNTAGT. Here the CDR3 reads CASSAEAGNTGELFF. The CDR3 DNA is TGTGCCAGCAGTGCGGAAGCGGGGAACACCGGGGAGCTGTTTTTT.